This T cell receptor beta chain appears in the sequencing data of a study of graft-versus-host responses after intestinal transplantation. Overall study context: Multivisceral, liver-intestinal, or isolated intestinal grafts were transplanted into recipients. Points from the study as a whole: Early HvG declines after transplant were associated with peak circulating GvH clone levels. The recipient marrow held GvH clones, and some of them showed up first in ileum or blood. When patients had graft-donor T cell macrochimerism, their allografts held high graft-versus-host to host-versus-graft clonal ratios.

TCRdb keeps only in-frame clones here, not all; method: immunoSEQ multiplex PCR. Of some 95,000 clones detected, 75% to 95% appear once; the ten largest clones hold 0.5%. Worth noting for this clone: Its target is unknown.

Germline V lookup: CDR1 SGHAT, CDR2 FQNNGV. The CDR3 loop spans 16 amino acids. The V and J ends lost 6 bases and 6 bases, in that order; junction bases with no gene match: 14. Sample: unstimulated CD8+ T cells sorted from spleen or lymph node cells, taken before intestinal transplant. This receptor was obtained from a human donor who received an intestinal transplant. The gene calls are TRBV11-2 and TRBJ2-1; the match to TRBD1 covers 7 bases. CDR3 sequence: CASRKLQGLSVNEQFF. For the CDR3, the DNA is TGTGCCAGCAGAAAACTACAGGGGTTGTCGGTCAATGAGCAGTTCTTC.